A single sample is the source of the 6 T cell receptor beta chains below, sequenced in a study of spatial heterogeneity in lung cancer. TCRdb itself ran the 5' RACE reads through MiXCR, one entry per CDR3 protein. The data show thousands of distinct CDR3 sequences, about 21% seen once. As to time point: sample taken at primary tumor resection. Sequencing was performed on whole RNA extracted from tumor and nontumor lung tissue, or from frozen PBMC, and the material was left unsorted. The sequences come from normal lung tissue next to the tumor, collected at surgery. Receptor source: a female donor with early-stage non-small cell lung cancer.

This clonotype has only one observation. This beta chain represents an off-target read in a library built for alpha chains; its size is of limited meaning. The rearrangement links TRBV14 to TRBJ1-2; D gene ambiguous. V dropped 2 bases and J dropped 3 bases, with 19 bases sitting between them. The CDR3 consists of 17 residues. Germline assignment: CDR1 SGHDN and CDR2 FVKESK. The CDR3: CASSQSLLTAVDYGYTF. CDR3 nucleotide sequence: TGTGCCAGCAGCCAATCCCTTTTGACGGCAGTAGACTATGGCTACACCTTC.

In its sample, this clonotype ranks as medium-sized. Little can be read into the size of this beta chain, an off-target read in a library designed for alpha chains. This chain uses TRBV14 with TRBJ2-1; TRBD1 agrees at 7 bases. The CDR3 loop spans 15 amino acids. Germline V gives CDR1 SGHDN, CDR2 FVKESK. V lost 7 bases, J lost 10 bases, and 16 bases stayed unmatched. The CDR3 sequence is CASTPPTGAATEQFF. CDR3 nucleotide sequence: TGTGCCAGCACCCCGCCCACAGGGGCCGCAACAGAGCAGTTCTTC.

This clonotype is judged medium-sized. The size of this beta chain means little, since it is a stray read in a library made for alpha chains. CDR3 loop: CASRQGGWHEQYF. CDR3 nucleotides: TGTGCCAGCAGGCAGGGGGGATGGCATGAGCAGTACTTC. The chain couples TRBV12-3 or TRBV12-4 to TRBJ2-7; weak D call: TRBD1 (7 bases). The V gene lost 6 bases and the J gene lost 7 bases, with 16 bases spanning the gap. The CDR3 covers 13 residues.

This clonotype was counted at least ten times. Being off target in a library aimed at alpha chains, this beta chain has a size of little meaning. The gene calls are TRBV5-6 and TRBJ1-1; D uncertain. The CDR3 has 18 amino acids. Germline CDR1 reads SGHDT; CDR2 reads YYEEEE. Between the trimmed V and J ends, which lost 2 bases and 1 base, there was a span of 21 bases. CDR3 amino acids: CASSFDGLSKIKNTEAFF. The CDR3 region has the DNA TGTGCCAGCAGCTTTGACGGCTTATCGAAGATCAAGAACACTGAAGCTTTCTTT.

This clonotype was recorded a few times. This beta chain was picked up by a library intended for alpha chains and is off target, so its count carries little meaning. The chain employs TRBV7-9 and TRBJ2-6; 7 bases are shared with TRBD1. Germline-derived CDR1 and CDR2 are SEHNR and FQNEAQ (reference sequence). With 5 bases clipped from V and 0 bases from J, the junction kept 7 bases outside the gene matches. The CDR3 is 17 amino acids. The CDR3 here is CASSPGTALSGANVLTF. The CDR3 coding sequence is TGTGCCAGCAGCCCCGGGACAGCACTCTCTGGGGCCAACGTCCTGACTTTC.

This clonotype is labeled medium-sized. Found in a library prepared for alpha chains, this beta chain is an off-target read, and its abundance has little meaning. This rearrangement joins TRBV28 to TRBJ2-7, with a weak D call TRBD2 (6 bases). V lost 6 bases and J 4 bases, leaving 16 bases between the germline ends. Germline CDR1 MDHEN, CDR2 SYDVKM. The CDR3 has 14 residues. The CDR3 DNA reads TGTGCCAGCAGCCCCCGAAGTAGCGGTTACGAGCAGTACTTC. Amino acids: CASSPRSSGYEQYF. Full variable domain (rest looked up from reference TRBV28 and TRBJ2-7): DVKVTQSSRYLVKRTGEKVFLECVQDMDHENMFWYRQDPGLGLRLIYFSYDVKMKEKGDIPEGYSVSREKKERFSLILESASTNQTSMYLCASSPRSSGYEQYFGPGTRLTVT.